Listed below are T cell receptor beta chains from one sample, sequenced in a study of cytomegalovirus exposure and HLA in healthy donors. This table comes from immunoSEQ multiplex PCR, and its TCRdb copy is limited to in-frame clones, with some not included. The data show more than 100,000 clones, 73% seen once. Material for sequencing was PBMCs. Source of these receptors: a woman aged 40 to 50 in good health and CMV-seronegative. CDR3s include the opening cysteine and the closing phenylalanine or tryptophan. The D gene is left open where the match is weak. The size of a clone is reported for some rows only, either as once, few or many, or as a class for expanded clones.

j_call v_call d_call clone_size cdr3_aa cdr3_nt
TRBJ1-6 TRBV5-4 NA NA CASSPGQPYNSPLHF TGTGCCAGCAGCCCAGGACAGCCCTATAATTCACCCCTCCACTTT
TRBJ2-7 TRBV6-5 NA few CASRKRAGASYEQYF TGTGCCAGCAGGAAACGGGCAGGGGCCTCCTACGAGCAGTACTTC
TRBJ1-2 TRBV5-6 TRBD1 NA CASSLKRLQGALGYTF TGTGCCAGCAGCTTGAAAAGACTTCAGGGGGCGCTTGGCTACACCTTC
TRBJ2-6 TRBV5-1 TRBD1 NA CASSPETGKGSGANVLTF TGCGCCAGCAGCCCGGAGACAGGGAAAGGGTCTGGGGCCAACGTCCTGACTTTC
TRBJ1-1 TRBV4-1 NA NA CASSQPGEAAWKAFF TGCGCCAGCAGCCAACCGGGTGAGGCGGCTTGGAAAGCTTTCTTT
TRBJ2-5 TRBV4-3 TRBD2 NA CASSQDSGGGETQYF TGCGCCAGCAGCCAAGATTCGGGGGGAGGAGAGACCCAGTACTTC
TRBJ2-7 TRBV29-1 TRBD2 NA CSVGSGSSYEQYF TGCAGCGTCGGAAGCGGGAGCTCCTACGAGCAGTACTTC
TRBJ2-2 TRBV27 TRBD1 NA CASSWTGGAPGELFF TGTGCCAGCAGTTGGACAGGGGGCGCCCCCGGGGAGCTGTTTTTT
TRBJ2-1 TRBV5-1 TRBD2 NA CASSLGGTSEYNEQFF TGCGCCAGCAGCTTGGGGGGGACTAGTGAGTACAATGAGCAGTTCTTC
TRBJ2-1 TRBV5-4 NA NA CASSSGQVSASYNEQFF TGTGCCAGCAGCTCTGGCCAGGTTAGTGCCTCCTACAATGAGCAGTTCTTC
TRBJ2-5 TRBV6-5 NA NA CASRAGGSAEAQYF TGTGCCAGCAGGGCTGGGGGGTCGGCCGAGGCCCAGTACTTC
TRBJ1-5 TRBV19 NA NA CASSIGQGDRQNQPQHF TGTGCCAGTAGTATAGGGCAGGGTGACAGACAGAATCAGCCCCAGCATTTT
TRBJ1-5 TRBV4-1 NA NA CASSQRVNSNQPQHF TGCGCCAGCAGCCAGCGGGTAAATAGCAATCAGCCCCAGCATTTT
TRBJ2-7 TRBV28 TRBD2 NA CASSPMTSSYEQYF TGTGCCAGCAGTCCCATGACTAGCAGCTACGAGCAGTACTTC
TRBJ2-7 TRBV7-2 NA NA CASSLAPTPGYEQYF TGTGCCAGCAGCTTAGCCCCTACCCCAGGCTACGAGCAGTACTTC
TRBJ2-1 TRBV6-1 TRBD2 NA CASSELVGGPYGEQFF TGTGCCAGCAGTGAACTGGTGGGAGGGCCCTACGGTGAGCAGTTCTTC
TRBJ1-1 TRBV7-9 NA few CASSPPITEAFF TGTGCCAGCAGCCCCCCCATTACTGAAGCTTTCTTT
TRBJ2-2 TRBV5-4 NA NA CASRRLDNTGELFF TGTGCCAGCAGACGACTAGATAACACCGGGGAGCTGTTTTTT
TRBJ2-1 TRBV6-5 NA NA CASSYSQRISYNEQFF TGTGCCAGCAGTTATTCTCAGCGGATCTCCTACAATGAGCAGTTCTTC
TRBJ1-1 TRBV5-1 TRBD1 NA CASSTTGETEAFF TGCGCCAGCAGCACGACAGGGGAGACTGAAGCTTTCTTT
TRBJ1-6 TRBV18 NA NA CASSPLSERPSSPLHF TGTGCCAGCTCACCATTGTCGGAGCGACCCAGCTCACCCCTCCACTTT
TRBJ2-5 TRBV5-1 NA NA CASNRETQYF TGCGCCAGCAACCGGGAGACCCAGTACTTC
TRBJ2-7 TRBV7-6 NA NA CASSPADRNYEQYF TGTGCCAGCAGCCCGGCGGACAGAAATTACGAGCAGTACTTC
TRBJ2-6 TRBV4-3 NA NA CASSQDPSSSGANVLTF TGCGCCAGCAGCCAAGATCCTAGTAGCTCTGGGGCCAACGTCCTGACTTTC
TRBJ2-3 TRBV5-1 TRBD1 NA CASRTGASTDTQYF TGCGCCAGCCGGACAGGGGCCTCCACAGATACGCAGTATTTT
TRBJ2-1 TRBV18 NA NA CASSPRQVSSNSNEQFF TGTGCCAGCTCACCGCGACAGGTATCGTCTAATTCCAATGAGCAGTTCTTC
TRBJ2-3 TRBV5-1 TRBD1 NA CASSLALGQADTQYF TGCGCCAGCAGCTTGGCCCTGGGACAGGCAGATACGCAGTATTTT
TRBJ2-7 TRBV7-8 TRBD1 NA CASSPGGISYEQYF TGTGCCAGCAGCCCAGGGGGCATATCCTACGAGCAGTACTTC
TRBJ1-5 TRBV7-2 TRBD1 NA CASSRDRGEQPQHF TGTGCCAGCAGCCGGGACAGGGGTGAACAGCCCCAGCATTTT
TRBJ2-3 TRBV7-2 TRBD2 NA CASSLGASGTLGTDTQYF TGTGCCAGCAGCTTAGGGGCTAGCGGGACCTTGGGCACAGATACGCAGTATTTT
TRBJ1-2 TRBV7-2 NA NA CASSNDISGYTF TGTGCCAGCAGCAACGACATATCTGGCTACACCTTC
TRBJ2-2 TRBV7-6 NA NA CASSLAADGTKAGELFF TGTGCCAGCAGCTTAGCAGCGGACGGCACGAAGGCCGGGGAGCTGTTTTTT
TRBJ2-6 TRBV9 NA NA CASSPRGNRDSGANVLTF TGTGCCAGCAGCCCCCGTGGGAACAGGGACTCTGGGGCCAACGTCCTGACTTTC
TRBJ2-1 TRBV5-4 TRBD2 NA CASTRGLAGGIQDNEQFF TGTGCCAGCACCCGTGGACTAGCGGGAGGAATACAGGACAATGAGCAGTTCTTC
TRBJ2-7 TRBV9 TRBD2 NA CASSGGTSGNEQYF TGTGCCAGCAGCGGGGGGACTAGCGGGAACGAGCAGTACTTC
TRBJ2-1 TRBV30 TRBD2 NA CASQWGGMNEQFF TGTGCCAGTCAGTGGGGGGGGATGAATGAGCAGTTCTTC
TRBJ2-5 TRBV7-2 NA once CASIRGGSETQYF TGTGCCAGCATCCGAGGGGGAAGCGAGACCCAGTACTTC
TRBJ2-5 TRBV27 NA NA CASSLGGADGNQETQYF TGTGCCAGCAGTTTAGGAGGAGCCGATGGGAACCAAGAGACCCAGTACTTC
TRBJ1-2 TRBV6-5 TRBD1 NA CASSYTGQGDYGYTF TGTGCCAGCAGTTACACGGGACAGGGAGACTATGGCTACACCTTC
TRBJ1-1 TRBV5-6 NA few CASSPGQWNTEAFF TGTGCCAGCAGCCCGGGACAATGGAACACTGAAGCTTTCTTT
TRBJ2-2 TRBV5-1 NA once CASSLGQGDAGELFF TGCGCCAGCAGCTTGGGCCAGGGTGATGCCGGGGAGCTGTTTTTT
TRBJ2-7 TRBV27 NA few CASKIAGRRVEQYF TGTGCCAGCAAGATCGCCGGGAGAAGGGTCGAGCAGTACTTC
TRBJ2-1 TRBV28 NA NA CASSLVRVGNEQFF TGTGCCAGCAGTTTAGTGCGGGTGGGCAATGAGCAGTTCTTC
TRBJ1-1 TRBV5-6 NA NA CASSLETVNTEAFF TGTGCCAGCAGCTTGGAGACAGTGAACACTGAAGCTTTCTTT
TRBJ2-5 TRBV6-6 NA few CASTPPRGETQYF TGTGCCAGCACCCCTCCTCGGGGGGAGACCCAGTACTTC
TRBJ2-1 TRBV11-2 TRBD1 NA CASSLGQGAGEQFF TGTGCCAGCAGCTTAGGGCAGGGGGCGGGTGAGCAGTTCTTC
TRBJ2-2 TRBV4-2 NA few CASSQGRGKNTGELFF TGTGCCAGCAGCCAAGGCCGAGGGAAGAACACCGGGGAGCTGTTTTTT
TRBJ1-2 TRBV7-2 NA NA CASSLRQWGREGYTF TGTGCCAGCAGCTTAAGACAGTGGGGTCGTGAGGGCTACACCTTC
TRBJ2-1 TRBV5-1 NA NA CASSLLTGYNEQFF TGCGCCAGCAGCTTATTGACAGGCTACAATGAGCAGTTCTTC
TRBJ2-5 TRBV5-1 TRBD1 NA CASSPGQAQETQYF TGCGCCAGCAGCCCAGGACAGGCCCAAGAGACCCAGTACTTC
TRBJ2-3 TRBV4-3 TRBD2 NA CASSQILAGGADTQYF TGCGCCAGCAGCCAAATACTAGCGGGGGGGGCAGATACGCAGTATTTT
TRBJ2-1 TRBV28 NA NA CASSSTALGEFF TGTGCCAGCAGTTCAACAGCTTTGGGCGAGTTCTTC
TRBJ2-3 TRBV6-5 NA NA CASSSVAHTQYF TGTGCCAGCAGTTCCGTAGCACATACGCAGTATTTT